This TCR beta chain was sequenced in a study of radiotherapy plus CTLA-4 blockade in lung cancer. The method was immunoSEQ multiplex PCR; TCRdb's version includes in-frame clones alone and lacks a portion of them. The repertoire has about 95,000 clones, approximately 78% of them found once; the top ten carry 3% to 3.5%. CDR1 and CDR2 (germline): GTSNPN, SVGIG (reference sequence). This CDR3 comprises 13 residues. J lost 2 bases, V lost 4 bases, and 4 bases had no gene match. The starting material was peripheral blood, obtained from a patient treated with radiotherapy plus ipilimumab. The source is a human donor with non-small cell lung cancer who had a partial response to radiotherapy plus ipilimumab. The chain is built from TRBV30 and TRBJ1-2; 7 bases map to TRBD1. Written as DNA, the CDR3 is TGTGCCTGGACCAGGGGGTGGAACTATGGCTACACCTTC. Translation: CAWTRGWNYGYTF.